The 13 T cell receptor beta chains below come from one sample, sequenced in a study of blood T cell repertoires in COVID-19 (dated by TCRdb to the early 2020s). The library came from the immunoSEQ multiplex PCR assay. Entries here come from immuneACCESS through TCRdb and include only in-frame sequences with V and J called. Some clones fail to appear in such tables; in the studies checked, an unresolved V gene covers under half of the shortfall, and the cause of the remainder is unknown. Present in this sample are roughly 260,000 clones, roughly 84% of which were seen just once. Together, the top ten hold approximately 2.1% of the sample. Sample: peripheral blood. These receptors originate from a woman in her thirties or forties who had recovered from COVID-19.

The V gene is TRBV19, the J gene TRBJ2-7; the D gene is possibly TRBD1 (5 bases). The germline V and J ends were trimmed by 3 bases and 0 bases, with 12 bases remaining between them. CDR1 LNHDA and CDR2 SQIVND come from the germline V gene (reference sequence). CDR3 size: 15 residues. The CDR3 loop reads CASSMGPGRSYEQYF. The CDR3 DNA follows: TGTGCCAGTAGTATGGGTCCAGGGCGCTCCTACGAGCAGTACTTC.

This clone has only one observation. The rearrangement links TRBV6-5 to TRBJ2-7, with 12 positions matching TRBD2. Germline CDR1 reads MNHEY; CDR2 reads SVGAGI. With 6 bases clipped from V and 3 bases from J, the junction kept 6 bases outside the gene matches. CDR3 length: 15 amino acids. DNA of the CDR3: TGTGCCAGCAGCGAGACTAGCGGGGGACTCTACGAGCAGTACTTC. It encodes CASSETSGGLYEQYF.

CDR3 residues: CASSLGVMNTEAFF. CDR3 coding DNA: TGTGCCAGCAGCTTAGGTGTTATGAACACTGAAGCTTTCTTT. The chain carries TRBV11-2 and TRBJ1-1; D is undetermined. Looked up from germline, CDR1 is SGHAT and CDR2 is FQNNGV. Trimming took off 1 base at V and 0 bases at J, with 6 bases between the two ends. The CDR3 has 14 amino acids.

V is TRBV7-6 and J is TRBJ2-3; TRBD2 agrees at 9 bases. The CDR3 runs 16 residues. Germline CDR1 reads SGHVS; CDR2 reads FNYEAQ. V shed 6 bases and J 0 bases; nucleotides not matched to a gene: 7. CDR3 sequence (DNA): TGTGCCAGCAGTTCCAGACTAGCGGCCAGCACAGATACGCAGTATTTT. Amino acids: CASSSRLAASTDTQYF.

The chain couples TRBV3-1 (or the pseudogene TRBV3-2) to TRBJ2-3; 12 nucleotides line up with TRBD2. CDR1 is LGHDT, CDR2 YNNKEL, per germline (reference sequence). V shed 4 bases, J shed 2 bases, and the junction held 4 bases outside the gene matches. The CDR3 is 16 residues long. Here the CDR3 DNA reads TGTGCCAGCAGCCCCGGGACTAGCGGGTTCACAGATACGCAGTATTTT. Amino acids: CASSPGTSGFTDTQYF.

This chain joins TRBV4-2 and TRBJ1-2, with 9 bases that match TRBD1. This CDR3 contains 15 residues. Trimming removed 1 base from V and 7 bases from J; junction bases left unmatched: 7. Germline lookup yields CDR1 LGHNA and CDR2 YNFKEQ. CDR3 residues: CASSQGLQGASGYTF. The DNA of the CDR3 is TGTGCCAGCAGCCAAGGACTACAGGGGGCGTCTGGCTACACCTTC.

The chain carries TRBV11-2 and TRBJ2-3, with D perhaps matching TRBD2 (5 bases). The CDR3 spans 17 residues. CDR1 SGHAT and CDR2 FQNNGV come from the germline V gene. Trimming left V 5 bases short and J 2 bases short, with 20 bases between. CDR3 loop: CASSTRGISGVTDTQYF. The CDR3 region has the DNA TGTGCCAGCAGCACCCGAGGGATATCTGGGGTCACAGATACGCAGTATTTT.

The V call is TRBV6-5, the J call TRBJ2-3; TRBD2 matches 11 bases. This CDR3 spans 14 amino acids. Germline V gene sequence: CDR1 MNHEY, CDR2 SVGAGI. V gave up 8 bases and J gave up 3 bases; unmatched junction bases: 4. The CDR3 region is CASHPSGRTDTQYF. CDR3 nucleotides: TGTGCCAGCCACCCTAGCGGGAGGACAGATACGCAGTATTTT.

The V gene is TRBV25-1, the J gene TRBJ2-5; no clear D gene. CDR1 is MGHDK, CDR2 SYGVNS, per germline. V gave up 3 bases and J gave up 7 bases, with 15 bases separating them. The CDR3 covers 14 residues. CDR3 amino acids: CASSDDNRWATQYF. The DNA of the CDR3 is TGTGCCAGCAGTGATGATAACAGATGGGCGACCCAGTACTTC.

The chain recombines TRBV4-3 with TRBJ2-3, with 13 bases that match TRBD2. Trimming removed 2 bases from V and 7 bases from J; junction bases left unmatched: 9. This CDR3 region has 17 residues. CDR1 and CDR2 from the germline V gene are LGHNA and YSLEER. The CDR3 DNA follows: TGCGCCAGCAGCCAAATAACTAGCGGGGGGGCCCCATATACGCAGTATTTT. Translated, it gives CASSQITSGGAPYTQYF.

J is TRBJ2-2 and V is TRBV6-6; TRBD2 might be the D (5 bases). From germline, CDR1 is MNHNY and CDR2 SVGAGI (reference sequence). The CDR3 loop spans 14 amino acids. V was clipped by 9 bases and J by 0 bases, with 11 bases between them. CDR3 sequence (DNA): TGTGCCAGTCGTCTGGACTCGAACACCGGGGAGCTGTTTTTT. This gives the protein CASRLDSNTGELFF.

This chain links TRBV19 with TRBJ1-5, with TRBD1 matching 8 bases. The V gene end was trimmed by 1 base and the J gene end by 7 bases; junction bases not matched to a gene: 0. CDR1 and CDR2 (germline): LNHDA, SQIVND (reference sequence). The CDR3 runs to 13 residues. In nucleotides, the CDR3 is TGTGCCAGTAGTATAGGACAGGGGCAGCCCCAGCATTTT. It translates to CASSIGQGQPQHF.

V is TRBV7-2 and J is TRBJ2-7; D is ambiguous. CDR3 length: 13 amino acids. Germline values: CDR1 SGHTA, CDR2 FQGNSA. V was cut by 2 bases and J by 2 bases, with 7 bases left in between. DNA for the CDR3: TGTGCCAGCAGCTTATCTTGGCCCTACGAGCAGTACTTC. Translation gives CASSLSWPYEQYF.